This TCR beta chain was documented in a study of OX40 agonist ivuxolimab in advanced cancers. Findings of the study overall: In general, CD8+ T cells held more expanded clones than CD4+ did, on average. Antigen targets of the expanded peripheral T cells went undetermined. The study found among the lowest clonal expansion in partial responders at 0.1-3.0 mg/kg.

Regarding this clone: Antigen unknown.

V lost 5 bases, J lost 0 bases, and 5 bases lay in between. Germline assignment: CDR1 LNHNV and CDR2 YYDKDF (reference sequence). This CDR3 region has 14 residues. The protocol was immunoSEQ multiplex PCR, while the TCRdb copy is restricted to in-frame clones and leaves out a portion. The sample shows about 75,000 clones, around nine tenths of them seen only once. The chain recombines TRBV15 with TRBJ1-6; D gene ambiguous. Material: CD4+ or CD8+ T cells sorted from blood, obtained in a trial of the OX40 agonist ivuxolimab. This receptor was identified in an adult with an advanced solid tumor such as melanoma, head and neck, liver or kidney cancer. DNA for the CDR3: TGTGCCACCAGCCTTAGCTCCTATAATTCACCCCTCCACTTT. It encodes CATSLSSYNSPLHF.